These 12 T cell receptor beta chains were sequenced from one sample in a study of radiotherapy plus CTLA-4 blockade in lung cancer. Using immunoSEQ multiplex PCR, the repertoire was profiled, and TCRdb retains in-frame clones only, with some absent. This table has roughly 110,000 clones, more than 70% appearing once. The material was peripheral blood, obtained from a patient treated with radiotherapy plus ipilimumab. All receptors come from a human donor with non-small cell lung cancer that progressed on radiotherapy plus ipilimumab. Some clones in this sample may be carry-over from other donors' samples.

The rearrangement links TRBV7-8 to TRBJ2-5; D is uncertain. V was trimmed by 1 base and J by 0 bases, leaving 3 bases between them. This CDR3 spans 13 amino acids. CDR1 is SGHVS, CDR2 FQNEAQ, per germline. CDR3 nucleotides: TGTGCCAGCAGCTTAGACTACCAAGAGACCCAGTACTTC. This gives the protein CASSLDYQETQYF. Looking up the rest from reference TRBV7-8 and TRBJ2-5 gives the full variable domain: GAGVSQSPRYKVAKRGQDVALRCDPISGHVSLFWYQQALGQGPEFLTYFQNEAQLDKSGLPSDRFFAERPEGSVSTLKIQRTQQEDSAVYLCASSLDYQETQYFGPGTRLLVL.

In DNA, the CDR3 is TGTGCCAGCAGCGTTCAGGGCAGCTCCTATAATTCACCCCTCCACTTT. Translating it yields CASSVQGSSYNSPLHF. The J gene is TRBJ1-6, the V gene TRBV9, with D maybe TRBD1 (5 bases). The CDR3 totals 16 residues. V dropped 2 bases and J dropped 0 bases, with 9 bases sitting between them. CDR1 is SGDLS and CDR2 is YYNGEE in the germline V gene.

The V call is TRBV7-2, the J call TRBJ1-1, with D uncertain. V was cut by 8 bases and J by 2 bases, with 9 bases left in between. In germline, CDR1 is SGHTA, CDR2 FQGNSA. The CDR3 sequence is 12 residues long. CDR3 bases: TGTGCCAGCGGACCGGGTAACACTGAAGCTTTCTTT. Its translation is CASGPGNTEAFF.

This clone was seen more than once but under ten times. This chain connects TRBV15 to TRBJ1-2; D is uncertain. Looked up from germline, CDR1 is LNHNV and CDR2 is YYDKDF (reference sequence). Trimming pared 4 bases from V and 8 bases from J, leaving 11 bases between. The CDR3 extends over 12 amino acids. DNA for the CDR3: TGTGCCACCAGCAATGACACTGGGGGCTACACCTTC. Translation gives CATSNDTGGYTF. The full variable domain, rest sourced from reference TRBV15 and TRBJ1-2, is DAMVIQNPRYQVTQFGKPVTLSCSQTLNHNVMYWYQQKSSQAPKLLFHYYDKDFNNEADTPDNFQSRRPNTSFCFLDIRSPGLGDTAMYLCATSNDTGGYTFGSGTRLTVV.

The chain employs TRBV5-6 and TRBJ1-6; D gene ambiguous. V was trimmed by 4 bases and J by 6 bases, leaving 8 bases between them. The CDR3 has 13 residues. Per the germline V gene, CDR1 is SGHDT and CDR2 is YYEEEE. Here the CDR3 reads CASSVEPNSPLHF. The CDR3 nucleotides are TGTGCCAGCAGCGTTGAGCCTAATTCACCCCTCCACTTT.

This rearrangement joins TRBV9 to TRBJ2-5; 7 bases map to TRBD1. The CDR3 loop spans 14 amino acids. Trimming at V came to 3 bases and at J to 3 bases, leaving 5 bases not matched to a gene. CDR1 SGDLS and CDR2 YYNGEE come from the germline V gene. The CDR3: CASSGGQPEETQYF. CDR3 coding DNA: TGTGCCAGCAGCGGGGGACAGCCGGAAGAGACCCAGTACTTC.

The chain employs TRBV29-1 and TRBJ2-5; D perhaps matches TRBD1 (6 bases). The CDR3 is 15 amino acids. Germline loops: CDR1 SQVTM, CDR2 ANQGSEA. The V gene lost 4 bases and the J gene lost 2 bases, with 17 bases spanning the gap. The DNA for the CDR3 is TGCAGCGTTGGGGGGACCGAGGACAGTCAAGAGACCCAGTACTTC. Amino acid sequence: CSVGGTEDSQETQYF.

V and J are TRBV6-5 and TRBJ1-4; D possibly corresponds to TRBD1 (5 bases). V was trimmed by 6 bases and J by 0 bases, leaving 11 bases between them. Per the germline V gene, CDR1 is MNHEY and CDR2 is SVGAGI. This CDR3 spans 15 amino acids. CDR3 nucleotides: TGTGCCAGCAGCCTTTTACAGGCAACTAATGAAAAACTGTTTTTT. Its protein product is CASSLLQATNEKLFF.

V gene TRBV2 combines with J gene TRBJ2-5; D is tentatively TRBD1 or TRBD2 (6 bases each). V lost 5 bases to trimming and J lost 4 bases, with 11 bases between them. CDR3 length equals 13 residues. Looked up from germline, CDR1 is SNHLY and CDR2 is FYNNEI. The CDR3 spells CASSPRGVETQYF. The CDR3 nucleotides read TGTGCCAGCAGTCCGAGGGGGGTAGAGACCCAGTACTTC.

This clone was counted a few times. The gene calls are TRBV11-2 and TRBJ1-4; D is unresolved. CDR1 and CDR2 from the germline V gene are SGHAT and FQNNGV. The CDR3 extends over 12 amino acids. V shed 2 bases and J shed 8 bases, with 6 bases lying between them. DNA of the CDR3: TGTGCCAGCAGCTTACTCAGGGAAAAACTGTTTTTT. Translating gives CASSLLREKLFF.

V usage is TRBV4-3 and J usage is TRBJ2-5; D gene unclear. V lost 0 bases to trimming and J lost 1 base, with 9 bases between them. Germline V gene sequence: CDR1 LGHNA, CDR2 YSLEER. The CDR3 is made up of 15 amino acids. The CDR3 protein is CASSQDPDFQETQYF. The DNA of the CDR3 is TGCGCCAGCAGCCAAGATCCGGATTTCCAAGAGACCCAGTACTTC.

This clone has a handful of counts. CDR3 protein: CASSEWLQGSSYEQYF. CDR3 bases: TGTGCCAGCAGTGAATGGCTACAGGGGAGCTCCTACGAGCAGTACTTC. V and J are TRBV6-4 and TRBJ2-7; TRBD1 matches at 7 bases. The CDR3 sequence is 16 residues long. Germline V gene sequence: CDR1 MRHNA, CDR2 SNTAGT. The V gene end was trimmed by 3 bases and the J gene end by 0 bases; junction bases not matched to a gene: 8.